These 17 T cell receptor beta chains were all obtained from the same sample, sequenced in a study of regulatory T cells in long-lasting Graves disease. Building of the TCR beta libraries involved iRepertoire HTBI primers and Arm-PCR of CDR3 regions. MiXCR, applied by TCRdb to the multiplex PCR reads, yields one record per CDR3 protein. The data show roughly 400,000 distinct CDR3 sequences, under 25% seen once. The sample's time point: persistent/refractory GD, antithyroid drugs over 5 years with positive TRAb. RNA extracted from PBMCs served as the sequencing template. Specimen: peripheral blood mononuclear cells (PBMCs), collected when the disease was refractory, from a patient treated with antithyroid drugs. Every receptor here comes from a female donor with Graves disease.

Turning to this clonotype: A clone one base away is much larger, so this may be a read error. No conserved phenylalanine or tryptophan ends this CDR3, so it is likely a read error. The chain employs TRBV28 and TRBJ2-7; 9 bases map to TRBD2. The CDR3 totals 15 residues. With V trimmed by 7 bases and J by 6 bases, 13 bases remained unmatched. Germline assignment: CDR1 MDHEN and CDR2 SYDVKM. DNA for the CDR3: TGTGCCAGCACCCTCTCATTAGCGGGAGCGGGCGAGCAGTACCTC. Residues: CASTLSLAGAGEQYL.

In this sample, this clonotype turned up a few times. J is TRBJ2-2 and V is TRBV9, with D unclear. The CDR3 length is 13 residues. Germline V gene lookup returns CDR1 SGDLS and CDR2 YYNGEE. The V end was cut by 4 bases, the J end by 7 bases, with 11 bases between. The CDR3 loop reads CASSPLVVGELFF. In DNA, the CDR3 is TGTGCCAGCAGCCCCCTAGTGGTCGGGGAGCTGTTTTTT.

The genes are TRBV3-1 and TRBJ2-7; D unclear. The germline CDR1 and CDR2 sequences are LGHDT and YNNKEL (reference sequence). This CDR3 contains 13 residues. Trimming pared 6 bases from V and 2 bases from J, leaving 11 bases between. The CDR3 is CASRGSLTYEQYF. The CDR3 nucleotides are TGTGCCAGCAGGGGGTCCCTCACCTACGAGCAGTACTTC.

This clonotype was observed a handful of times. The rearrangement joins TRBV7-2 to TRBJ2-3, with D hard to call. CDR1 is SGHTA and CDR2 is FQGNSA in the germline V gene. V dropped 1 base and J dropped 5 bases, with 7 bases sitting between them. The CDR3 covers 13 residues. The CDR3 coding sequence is TGTGCCAGCAGCTTAGAGGCAGGAGATACGCAGTATTTT. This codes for CASSLEAGDTQYF.

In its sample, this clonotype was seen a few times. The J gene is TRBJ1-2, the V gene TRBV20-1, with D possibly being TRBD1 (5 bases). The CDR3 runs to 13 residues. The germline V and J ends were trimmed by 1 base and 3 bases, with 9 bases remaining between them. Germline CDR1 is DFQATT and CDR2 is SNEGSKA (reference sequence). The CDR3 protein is CSARVRGDYGYTF. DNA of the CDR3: TGCAGTGCTAGAGTGAGGGGAGACTATGGCTACACCTTC.

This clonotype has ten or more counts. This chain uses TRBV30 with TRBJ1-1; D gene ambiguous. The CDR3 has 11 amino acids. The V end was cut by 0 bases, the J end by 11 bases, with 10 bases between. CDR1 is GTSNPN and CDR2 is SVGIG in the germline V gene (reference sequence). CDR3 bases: TGTGCCTGGAGTGTACGCTATGAGGCTTTCTTT. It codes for CAWSVRYEAFF.

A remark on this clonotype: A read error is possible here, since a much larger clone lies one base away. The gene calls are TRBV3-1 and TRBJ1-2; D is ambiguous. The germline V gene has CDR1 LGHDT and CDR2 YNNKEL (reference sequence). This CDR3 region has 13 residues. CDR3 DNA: TGTGCCAGCAGCCTCACGACGGACTATGGCCACACCTTC. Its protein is CASSLTTDYGHTF.

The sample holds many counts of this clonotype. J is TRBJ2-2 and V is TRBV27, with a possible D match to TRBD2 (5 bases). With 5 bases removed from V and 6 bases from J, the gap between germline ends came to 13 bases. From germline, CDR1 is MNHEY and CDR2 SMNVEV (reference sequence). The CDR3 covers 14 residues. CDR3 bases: TGTGCCAGCAGTGAGACATGGGGAGCCGGGGAGCTGTTTTTT. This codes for CASSETWGAGELFF.

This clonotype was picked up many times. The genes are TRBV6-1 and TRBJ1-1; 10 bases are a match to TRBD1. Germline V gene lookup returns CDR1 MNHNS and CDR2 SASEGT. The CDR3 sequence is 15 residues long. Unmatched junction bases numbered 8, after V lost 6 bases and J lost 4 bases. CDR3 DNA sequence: TGTGCCAGCAGGGATGGGACAGGGGATACCACTGAAGCTTTCTTT. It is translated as CASRDGTGDTTEAFF.

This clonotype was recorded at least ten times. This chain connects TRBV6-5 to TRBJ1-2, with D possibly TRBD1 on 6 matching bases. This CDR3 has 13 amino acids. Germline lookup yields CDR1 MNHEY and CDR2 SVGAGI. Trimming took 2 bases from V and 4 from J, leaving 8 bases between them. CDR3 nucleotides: TGTGCCAGCAGTTACGGGACAAGCTATGGCTACACCTTC. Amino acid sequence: CASSYGTSYGYTF.

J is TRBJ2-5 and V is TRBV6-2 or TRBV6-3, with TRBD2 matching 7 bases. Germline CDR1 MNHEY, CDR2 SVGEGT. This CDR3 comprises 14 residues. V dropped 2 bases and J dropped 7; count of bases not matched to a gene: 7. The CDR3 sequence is CASSYSGKERTQYF. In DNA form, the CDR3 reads TGTGCCAGCAGTTACAGCGGGAAGGAGAGGACCCAGTACTTC.

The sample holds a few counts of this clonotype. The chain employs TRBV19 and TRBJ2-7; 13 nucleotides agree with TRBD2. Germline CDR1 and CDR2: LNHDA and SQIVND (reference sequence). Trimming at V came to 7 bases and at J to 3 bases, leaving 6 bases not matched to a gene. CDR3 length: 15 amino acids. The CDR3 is CASKGTSGTFYEQYF. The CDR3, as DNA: TGTGCCAGTAAGGGGACTAGCGGGACTTTCTACGAGCAGTACTTC.

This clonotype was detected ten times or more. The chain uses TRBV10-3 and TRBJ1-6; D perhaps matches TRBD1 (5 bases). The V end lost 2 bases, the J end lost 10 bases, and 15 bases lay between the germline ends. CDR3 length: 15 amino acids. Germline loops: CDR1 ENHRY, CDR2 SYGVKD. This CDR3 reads CAISEGAGVRSPLHF. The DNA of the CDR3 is TGTGCCATCAGTGAGGGGGCTGGAGTTCGGTCACCCCTCCACTTT.

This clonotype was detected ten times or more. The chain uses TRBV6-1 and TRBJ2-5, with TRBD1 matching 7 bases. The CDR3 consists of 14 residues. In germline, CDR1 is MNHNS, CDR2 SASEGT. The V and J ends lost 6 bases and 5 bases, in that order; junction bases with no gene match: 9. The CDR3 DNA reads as TGTGCCAGCAGCGTGCGCGGCAGGGGGGAGACCCAGTACTTC. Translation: CASSVRGRGETQYF.

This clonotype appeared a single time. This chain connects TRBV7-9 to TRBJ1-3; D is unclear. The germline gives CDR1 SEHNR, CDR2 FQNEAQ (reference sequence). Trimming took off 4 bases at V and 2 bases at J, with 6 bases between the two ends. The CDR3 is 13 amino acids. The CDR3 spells CASSWGTGNTIYF. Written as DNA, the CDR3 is TGTGCCAGCAGCTGGGGTACTGGAAACACCATATATTTT.

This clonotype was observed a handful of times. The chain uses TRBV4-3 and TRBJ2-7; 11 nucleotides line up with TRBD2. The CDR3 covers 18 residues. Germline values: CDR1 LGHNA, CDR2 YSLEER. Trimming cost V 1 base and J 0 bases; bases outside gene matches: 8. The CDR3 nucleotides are TGCGCCAGCAGCCAAGGTTGGCTAGCGGGAGGAAGCTCCTACGAGCAGTACTTC. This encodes CASSQGWLAGGSSYEQYF.

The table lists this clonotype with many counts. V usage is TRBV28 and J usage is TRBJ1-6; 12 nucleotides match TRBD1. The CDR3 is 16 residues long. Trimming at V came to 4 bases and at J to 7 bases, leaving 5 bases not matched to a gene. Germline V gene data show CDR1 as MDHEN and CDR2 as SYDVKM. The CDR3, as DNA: TGTGCCAGCAGTTCCGGGACAGGGGGCACGAATTCACCCCTCCACTTT. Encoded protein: CASSSGTGGTNSPLHF.